This T cell receptor (beta chain) originates from a study of CD8 T cells in ankylosing spondylitis. This clonotype was recorded many times. MiXCR was run by TCRdb on the 5' RACE reads, yielding one entry per CDR3 protein. The table has around 130,000 distinct CDR3 sequences, roughly 15% seen once. Germline lookup yields CDR1 SGHRS and CDR2 YFSETQ. The CDR3 totals 16 residues. Trimming took 0 bases from V and 4 from J; bases not matched to a gene: 4. The sequence was collected from a female donor with ankylosing spondylitis or in good health (not recorded which). Source material: blood, either unsorted or a sorted T cell fraction (not recorded which). The chain uses TRBV5-1 and TRBJ2-5; 12 bases line up with TRBD2. The CDR3 DNA reads as TGCGCCAGCAGCTTGGAACCGGGACTAGCGGGAGAGACCCAGTACTTC. It yields the protein CASSLEPGLAGETQYF. Full variable domain (remainder filled in from reference TRBV5-1 and TRBJ2-5): KAGVTQTPRYLIKTRGQQVTLSCSPISGHRSVSWYQQTPGQGLQFLFEYFSETQRNKGNFPGRFSGRQFSNSRSEMNVSTLELGDSALYLCASSLEPGLAGETQYFGPGTRLLVL.